Shown below are 2 T cell receptor beta chains from a single sample sequenced in a study of shared clonotypes between healthy human individuals (dated by TCRdb to 2018 to 2021). The library was made by the immunoSEQ multiplex PCR assay. Drawn from immuneACCESS, this table holds only the in-frame rearrangements with V and J called that TCRdb kept. Clones are partly lost; checked studies trace under half to an unresolved V gene and leave the rest unexplained. Here the sample has 2.3 million or so clones; more than 80% occur a single time. 0.3% to 0.4% of the sample goes to the ten largest clones. The specimen was naive CD4+ T cells from PBMCs. This specimen's cell subset or site label, per the study, means: CD45RA+ positively selected. The receptors come from a man between 18 and 35 years old in good health. Some clones in this sample may be carry-over from other donors' samples.

CDR3 region: CASSGQYSYEQYF. The CDR3 nucleotides are TGTGCCAGCAGTGGGCAGTACTCCTACGAGCAGTACTTC. This chain uses TRBV25-1 with TRBJ2-7; no reliable D call. The CDR3 is 13 residues long. CDR1 is MGHDK, CDR2 SYGVNS, per germline. Trimming left V 4 bases short and J 0 bases short, with 7 bases between.

The rearrangement uses TRBV5-6 and TRBJ1-6; possibly TRBD1 for D (5 bases). This CDR3 is built from 15 residues. CDR1 SGHDT and CDR2 YYEEEE come from the germline V gene. V was pared by 4 bases and J by 7 bases, with 15 bases between. CDR3 nucleotides: TGTGCCAGCAGCCCCCGAACCGGGGCGAATTCACCCCTCCACTTT. Translation: CASSPRTGANSPLHF.